The 15 T cell receptor beta chains listed next were all sequenced from one sample in a study of OX40 agonist ivuxolimab in advanced cancers. The library relied on the immunoSEQ multiplex PCR assay. TCRdb re-hosts the immuneACCESS table, in-frame sequences only. Its copies lack some clones; in the studies checked, an unresolved V gene accounts for under half of them, and the cause for the rest is not known. For this sample the table gives approximately 68,000 clones, of which 75% to 90% were detected only once. 4% to 5% of the sample comes from the top ten. Here the sequenced sample was CD4+ or CD8+ T cells sorted from blood, taken in a trial of the OX40 agonist ivuxolimab. These receptors originate from an adult with an advanced solid tumor such as melanoma, head and neck, liver or kidney cancer.

The J gene is TRBJ2-7, the V gene TRBV5-1; maybe TRBD1 (6 bases). The CDR3 is 15 amino acids. Per the germline V gene, CDR1 is SGHRS and CDR2 is YFSETQ. Between the trimmed V and J ends, which lost 4 bases and 5 bases, there was a span of 19 bases. The DNA of the CDR3 is TGCGCCAGCAGCGCCCAACAGGGAAGGGGCGACGAGCAGTACTTC. It is translated as CASSAQQGRGDEQYF.

The chain combines TRBV19 with TRBJ1-2; D unresolved. This CDR3 spans 12 amino acids. Deletions cut 0 bases from V and 5 bases from J, with 4 bases between. CDR1 is LNHDA, CDR2 SQIVND, per germline (reference sequence). The CDR3 DNA follows: TGTGCCAGTAGTATAGATAATTATGGCTACACCTTC. Its translation is CASSIDNYGYTF.

The chain is built from TRBV7-3 and TRBJ2-5, with D possibly matching TRBD1 (7 bases). The V end lost 1 base, the J end lost 5 bases, and 14 bases lay between the germline ends. The CDR3 consists of 15 residues. The germline gives CDR1 SGHTA, CDR2 FQGTGA. The chain's CDR3 is CASSLNGGGRETQYF. The CDR3 region has the DNA TGTGCCAGCAGCTTAAACGGAGGGGGCCGGGAGACCCAGTACTTC.

This chain connects TRBV29-1 to TRBJ2-1; tentatively, D is TRBD2 (5 bases). This CDR3 comprises 12 residues. The V gene lost 5 bases and the J gene lost 6 bases, with 11 bases spanning the gap. Germline values: CDR1 SQVTM, CDR2 ANQGSEA. The CDR3 bases are TGCAGCGTTAGGGTCGGGGTCAATGAGCAGTTCTTC. Its protein product is CSVRVGVNEQFF.

The V gene is TRBV5-4, the J gene TRBJ2-7, with 11 bases lining up with TRBD2. Trimming removed 0 bases from V and 3 bases from J; junction bases left unmatched: 5. From germline, CDR1 is SGHNT and CDR2 YYREEE (reference sequence). The CDR3 sequence is 16 residues long. The CDR3 bases are TGTGCCAGCAGCTTGGGGGGACTAGCGGTTATCTACGAGCAGTACTTC. It codes for CASSLGGLAVIYEQYF.

This clone was counted once. The rearrangement uses TRBV11-3 and TRBJ1-5, with TRBD1 matching over 9 bases. V dropped 5 bases and J dropped 7; count of bases not matched to a gene: 9. Germline loops: CDR1 SGHNT, CDR2 YENEEA. The CDR3 length is 15 residues. CDR3 sequence (DNA): TGTGCCAGCAGCGCTAATCAGACAGGGGGGCAGCCCCAGCATTTT. Protein sequence: CASSANQTGGQPQHF.

The chain uses TRBV5-1 and TRBJ2-3; perhaps TRBD1 as D (5 bases). Trimming stripped 0 bases from V and 0 bases from J, with 5 bases between. This CDR3 contains 14 residues. Germline assignment: CDR1 SGHRS and CDR2 YFSETQ. The chain's CDR3 is CASSLDRSTDTQYF. CDR3 sequence (DNA): TGCGCCAGCAGCTTGGACAGGAGCACAGATACGCAGTATTTT.

The rearrangement joins TRBV28 to TRBJ2-3, with no clear D. Germline lookup yields CDR1 MDHEN and CDR2 SYDVKM. Trimming took 6 bases from V and 7 from J, leaving 11 bases between them. The CDR3 length is 12 residues. CDR3 nucleotides: TGTGCCAGCAGCCCGGGTCTCAATACGCAGTATTTT. Its translation is CASSPGLNTQYF.

CDR3 bases: TGTGCCAGCAGTTCATCCGGGATCCTAGATCAGCCCCAGCATTTT. This translates into CASSSSGILDQPQHF. This chain uses TRBV28 with TRBJ1-5; D remains ambiguous. V gave up 4 bases and J gave up 5 bases, with 15 bases separating them. The CDR3 runs to 15 residues. Per the germline V gene, CDR1 is MDHEN and CDR2 is SYDVKM.

CDR3 protein: CASSPGLPRREQYF. The DNA for the CDR3 is TGTGCCAGCAGTCCGGGACTGCCTAGGCGCGAGCAGTACTTC. The chain couples TRBV2 to TRBJ2-7; tentative D call: TRBD2 (6 bases). CDR1 is SNHLY, CDR2 FYNNEI, per germline. This CDR3 has 14 amino acids. V lost 5 bases and J 6 bases, leaving 17 bases between the germline ends.

The genes are TRBV6-1 and TRBJ1-4, with 7 bases aligning to TRBD1. CDR1 and CDR2 (germline): MNHNS, SASEGT. This CDR3 contains 15 residues. V was clipped by 5 bases and J by 1 base; unmatched bases: 4. CDR3: CASSPQGRTNEKLFF. In DNA form, the CDR3 reads TGTGCCAGCAGTCCACAGGGGAGAACTAATGAAAAACTGTTTTTT.

The gene calls are TRBV6-5 and TRBJ2-6, with TRBD2 matching over 7 bases. Germline trimming cut 4 bases from V and 2 bases from J; bases unmatched to any gene: 2. The CDR3 extends over 15 amino acids. The V gene's germline CDR1 is MNHEY and CDR2 SVGAGI. For the CDR3, the DNA is TGTGCCAGCAGTTGGGGGGGGACTGGGGCCAACGTCCTGACTTTC. This encodes CASSWGGTGANVLTF.

The chain recombines TRBV28 with TRBJ1-2; D is possibly TRBD1 (6 bases). This CDR3 is built from 13 residues. V dropped 8 bases and J dropped 8 bases, with 18 bases sitting between them. CDR1 and CDR2 (germline): MDHEN, SYDVKM. CDR3 residues: CASALGPRGGYTF. CDR3 in DNA: TGTGCCAGCGCCTTGGGACCCAGGGGAGGCTACACCTTC.

The gene calls are TRBV19 and TRBJ2-3, with 8 bases fitting TRBD1. After removal of 5 bases from V and 8 bases from J, the junction contained 12 bases not matched to a gene. Germline V gene lookup returns CDR1 LNHDA and CDR2 SQIVND (reference sequence). This CDR3 is 15 amino acids long. In DNA, the CDR3 is TGTGCCAGTAGTTCGGGACAGGTATCTGCTAGTACGCAGTATTTT. It translates to CASSSGQVSASTQYF.

The chain carries TRBV2 and TRBJ2-5; 12 nucleotides agree with TRBD2. The J call may be wrong; the DNA end is better matched by TRBJ2-7. The CDR3 covers 13 residues. The germline gives CDR1 SNHLY, CDR2 FYNNEI. Here the CDR3 reads CASHRTSGAEQYF. For the CDR3, the DNA is TGTGCCAGCCACAGGACTAGCGGGGCCGAGCAGTACTTC.